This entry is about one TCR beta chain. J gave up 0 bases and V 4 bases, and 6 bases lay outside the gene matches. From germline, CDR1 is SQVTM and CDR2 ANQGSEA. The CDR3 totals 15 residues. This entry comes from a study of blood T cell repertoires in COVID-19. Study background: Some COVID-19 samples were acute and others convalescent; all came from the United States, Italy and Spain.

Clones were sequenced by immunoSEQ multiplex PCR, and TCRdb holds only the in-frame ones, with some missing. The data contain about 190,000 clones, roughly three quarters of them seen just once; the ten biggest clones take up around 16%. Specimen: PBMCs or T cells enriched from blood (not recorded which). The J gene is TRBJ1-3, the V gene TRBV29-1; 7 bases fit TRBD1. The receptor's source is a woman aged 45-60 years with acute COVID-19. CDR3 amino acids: CSVVFRQGSGNTIYF. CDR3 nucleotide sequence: TGCAGCGTTGTTTTTCGACAGGGCTCTGGAAACACCATATATTTT.